This T cell receptor delta chain was observed in a study of γδ T cells in repeated Plasmodium falciparum infection. Whole-study context: Donors were malaria-exposed Malian children or age- and gender-matched Australian children. General study results and limits: In Vdelta2-negative, largely Vdelta1+, gammadelta repertoires, repeated controlled infections appeared to drive clonal selection waves.

Germline lookup yields CDR1 TSWWSYY and CDR2 QGS. V shed 8 bases, J shed 5 bases, and the junction held 17 bases outside the gene matches. CDR3 length: 16 residues. TCRdb ran CATT on the multiplex PCR reads. The profile shows 70,000 to 95,000 delta-chain clones, roughly 1.4% of them singletons. Bulk repertoires came from Vgamma9/Vdelta2+ or Vdelta2-negative gammadelta T cells flow-sorted from PBMC. As regards this clone: Its antigen remains unidentified. TCRdb attributes to this sequence the protein of a much larger clone, which differs from the DNA translation at residue 8; a read error is likely, and the protein displayed is translated from the DNA.

Material: gamma-delta T cells from blood. The source is a pool of human donors (malaria-infected and uninfected, not separated). V is TRDV1 and J is TRDJ1; TRDD3 agrees at 7 bases. The J gene was not available in TCRdb and was assigned here by matching the DNA to germline segments. CDR3 nucleotides: TGTGCTCTTACATTCCCGTACCGGGGGATCTCAGATAAACTCATCTTT. Its protein is CALTFPYRGISDKLIF.